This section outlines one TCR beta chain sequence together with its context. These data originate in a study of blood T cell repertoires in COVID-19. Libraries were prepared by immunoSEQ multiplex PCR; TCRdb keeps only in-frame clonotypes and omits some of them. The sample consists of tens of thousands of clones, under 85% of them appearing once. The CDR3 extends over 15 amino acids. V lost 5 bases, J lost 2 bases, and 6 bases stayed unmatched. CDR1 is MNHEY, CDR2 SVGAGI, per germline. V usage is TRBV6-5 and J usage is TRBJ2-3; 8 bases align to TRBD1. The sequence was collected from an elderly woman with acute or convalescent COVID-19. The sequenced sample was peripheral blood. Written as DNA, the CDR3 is TGTGCCAGCAGTCCGGGGACAGGTTCCACAGATACGCAGTATTTT. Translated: CASSPGTGSTDTQYF.